The rows below give T cell receptor beta chains drawn from one sample of a study of PD-1 blockade in classical Hodgkin lymphoma. Generated by immunoSEQ multiplex PCR, the TCRdb table keeps only in-frame clones and is missing some. The sample shows more than 140,000 clones, around 84% of them seen only once. The sequences come from peripheral blood mononuclear cells (PBMCs), collected before the second cycle of nivolumab. The source is a human donor with classical Hodgkin lymphoma. Both conserved end residues are part of each CDR3.

TRBJ2-7,TRBV5-1,CASSQGLANYEQYF
TRBJ1-6,TRBV19,CASSISPRSPLHF
TRBJ1-1,TRBV7-9,CASSLALSFENTEAFF
TRBJ2-5,TRBV7-3,CASSSQGTEQETQYF
TRBJ1-4,TRBV6-1,CASGGTLNEKLFF
TRBJ1-1,TRBV5-1,CASRRTGENTEAFF
TRBJ2-4,TRBV10-3,CAISEGGPWGNIQYF
TRBJ1-1,TRBV6-5,CASSYWTGETEAFF
TRBJ1-4,TRBV5-1,CASSNGQGIYEKLFF
-,TRBV6-1,CASSEAGPYEQYF
TRBJ1-5,TRBV6-1,CASSEAREMPQHF
TRBJ2-6,TRBV4-2,CASSQGTSSYSTGANVLTF
TRBJ1-3,TRBV9,CASSDQGSGNTIYF
TRBJ1-2,TRBV2,CASSTGGDYGYTF
TRBJ2-3,TRBV11-2,CASSWGGGRAPPWDTQYF
TRBJ2-3,TRBV19,CASRGGSTDTQYF
TRBJ2-1,TRBV5-1,CASSFRFVSNEQFF
TRBJ1-2,TRBV6-5,CASLSTAGHWGYTF